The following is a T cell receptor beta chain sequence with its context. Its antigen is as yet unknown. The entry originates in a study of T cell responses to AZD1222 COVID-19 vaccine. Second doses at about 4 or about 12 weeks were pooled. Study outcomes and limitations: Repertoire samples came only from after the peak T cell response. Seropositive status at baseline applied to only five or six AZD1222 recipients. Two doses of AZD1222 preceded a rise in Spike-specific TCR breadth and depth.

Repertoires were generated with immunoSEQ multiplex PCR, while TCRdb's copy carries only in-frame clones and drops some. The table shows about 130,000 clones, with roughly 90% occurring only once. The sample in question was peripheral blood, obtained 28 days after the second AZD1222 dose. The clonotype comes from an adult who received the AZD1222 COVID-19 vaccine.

CDR3 loop: CASSLDAGEVYGYTF. In nucleotides, the CDR3 is TGCGCCAGCAGCTTGGACGCGGGTGAGGTCTATGGCTACACCTTC. V is TRBV5-1 and J is TRBJ1-2; D unclear. From germline, CDR1 is SGHRS and CDR2 YFSETQ. With 0 bases removed from V and 4 bases from J, the gap between germline ends came to 13 bases. The CDR3 covers 15 residues.